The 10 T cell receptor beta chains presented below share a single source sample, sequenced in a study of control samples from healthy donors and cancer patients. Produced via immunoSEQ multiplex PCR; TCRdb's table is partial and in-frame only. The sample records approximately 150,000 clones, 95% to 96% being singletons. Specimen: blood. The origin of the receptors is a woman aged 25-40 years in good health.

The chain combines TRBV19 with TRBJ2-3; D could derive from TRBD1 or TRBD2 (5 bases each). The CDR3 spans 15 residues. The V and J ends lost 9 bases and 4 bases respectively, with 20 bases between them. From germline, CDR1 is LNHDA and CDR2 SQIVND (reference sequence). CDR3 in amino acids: CASSVGAWESDTQYF. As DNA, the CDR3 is TGTGCCAGCAGCGTCGGGGCCTGGGAATCAGATACGCAGTATTTT.

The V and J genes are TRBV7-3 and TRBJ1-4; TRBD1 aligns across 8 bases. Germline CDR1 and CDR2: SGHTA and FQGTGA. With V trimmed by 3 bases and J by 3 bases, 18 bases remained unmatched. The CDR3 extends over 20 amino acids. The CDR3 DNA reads TGTGCCAGCAGCTTCAAATACGCGACAGGGGCCTTGAGAGCTAATGAAAAACTGTTTTTT. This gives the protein CASSFKYATGALRANEKLFF.

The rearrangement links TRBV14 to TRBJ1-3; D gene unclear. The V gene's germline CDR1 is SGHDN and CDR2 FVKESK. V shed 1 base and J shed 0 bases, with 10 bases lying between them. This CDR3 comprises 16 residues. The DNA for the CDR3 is TGTGCCAGCAGCCAAGCTTGGGGTCCCTCTGGAAACACCATATATTTT. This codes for CASSQAWGPSGNTIYF.

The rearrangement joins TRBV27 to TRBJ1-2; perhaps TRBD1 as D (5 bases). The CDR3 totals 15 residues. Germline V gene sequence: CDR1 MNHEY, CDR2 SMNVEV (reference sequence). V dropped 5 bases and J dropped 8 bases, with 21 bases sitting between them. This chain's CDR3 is CASSPREGRASGYTF. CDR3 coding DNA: TGTGCCAGCAGTCCCCGTGAGGGGCGCGCATCGGGCTACACCTTC.

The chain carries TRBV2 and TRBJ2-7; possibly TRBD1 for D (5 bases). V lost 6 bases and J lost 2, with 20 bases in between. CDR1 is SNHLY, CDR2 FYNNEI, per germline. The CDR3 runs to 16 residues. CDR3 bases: TGTGCCAGCAGCTATCCTTTCGACAGTAGAACCTACGAGCAGTACTTC. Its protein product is CASSYPFDSRTYEQYF.

The CDR3 DNA is TGTGCCAGCAGTTTGAACAGGGCCTTAAACACTGAAGCTTTCTTT. Its translation: CASSLNRALNTEAFF. This sequence joins TRBV27 and TRBJ1-1; the D gene is possibly TRBD1 (6 bases). The ends were cut back, 3 bases at V and 2 bases at J, with 13 bases in the middle. The V gene's germline CDR1 is MNHEY and CDR2 SMNVEV (reference sequence). The CDR3 sequence is 15 residues long.

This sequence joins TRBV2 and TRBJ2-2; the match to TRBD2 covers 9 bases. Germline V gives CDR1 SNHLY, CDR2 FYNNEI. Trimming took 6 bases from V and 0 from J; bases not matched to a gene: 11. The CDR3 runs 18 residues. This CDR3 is CASRGPSGDHTNTGELFF. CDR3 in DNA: TGTGCCAGCAGGGGTCCTAGCGGGGACCATACGAACACCGGGGAGCTGTTTTTT.

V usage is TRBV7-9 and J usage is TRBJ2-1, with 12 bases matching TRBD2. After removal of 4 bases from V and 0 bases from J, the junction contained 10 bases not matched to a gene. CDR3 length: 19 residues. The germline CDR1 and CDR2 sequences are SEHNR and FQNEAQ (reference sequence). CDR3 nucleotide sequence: TGTGCCAGCAGCTCTACGACTAGCGGGAGCCCTGTCTCCTACAATGAGCAGTTCTTC. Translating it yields CASSSTTSGSPVSYNEQFF.

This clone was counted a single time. CDR3 sequence (DNA): TGTGCCAGCAGCCTTGGGACTAGCGGGAGCACAGATACGCAGTATTTT. Amino acid sequence: CASSLGTSGSTDTQYF. The chain uses TRBV11-3 and TRBJ2-3; 12 bases fit TRBD2. The J segment lost 0 bases and the V segment lost 5 bases, leaving 3 bases of the junction unmatched. CDR1 is SGHNT, CDR2 YENEEA, per germline. CDR3 length: 16 residues.

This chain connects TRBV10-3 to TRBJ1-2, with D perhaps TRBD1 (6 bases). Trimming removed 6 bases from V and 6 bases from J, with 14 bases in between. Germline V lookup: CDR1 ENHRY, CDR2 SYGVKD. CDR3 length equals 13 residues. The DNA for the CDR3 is TGTGCCATCAGCGCCTCGGGGGCCGATGGCTACACCTTC. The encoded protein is CAISASGADGYTF.